The source of this T cell receptor (beta chain) is a study of T-cell memory formation after mild COVID-19. Study as a whole: Largely donor-specific TCR clusters were found.

This CDR3 spans 12 amino acids. The germline V and J ends were trimmed by 3 bases and 6 bases, with 8 bases remaining between them. General study points: CD4+ bias marked clones expanding day 15 to 37, unlike balanced contracting clones. CD8+ contracting clones occupied EMRA, while CD4+ ones occupied mainly CM and EM. What remained unconfirmed was the SARS-CoV-2 specificity of second-wave clones peaking on day 37.

This clonotype was recorded a few times. Antigen unknown. MiXCR was run by TCRdb on the 5' RACE reads, yielding one entry per CDR3 protein. The sample carries around 390,000 distinct CDR3 sequences, about 17% recorded once. The clonotype comes from a man between 18 and 29 years old who had mild COVID-19 (a few samples of this study predate the infection). Cell type and time point are not known. The chain links TRBV12-3 or TRBV12-4 to TRBJ1-1; D unresolved. Sequencing was carried out using PBMCs or a T cell subset sorted from them (not recorded which). CDR3 protein: CASSFFGAEAFF. CDR3 DNA: TGTGCCAGCAGTTTCTTCGGGGCTGAAGCTTTCTTT.